The 14 T cell receptor beta chains listed next were all sequenced from one sample in a study of early T cells in non-severe SARS-CoV-2 infection. TCRdb recomputed calls from the 5' RACE reads with MiXCR, one row per CDR3 protein. The sample has around 64,000 distinct CDR3 sequences, approximately 12% seen once. The sample comprised whole blood. The receptors originated from an adult who was a healthcare worker with PCR-confirmed SARS-CoV-2 infection or an uninfected control (not recorded which).

This rearrangement joins TRBV18 to TRBJ1-1, with 9 bases fitting TRBD1. CDR3 length equals 15 residues. Germline CDR1 reads KGHSH; CDR2 reads LQKENI. V trimming: 3 bases; J trimming: 1 base; junction bases outside the gene matches: 3. CDR3 sequence (DNA): TGTGCCAGCTCACCCGGACAGGGGAGGAACACTGAAGCTTTCTTT. Amino acids: CASSPGQGRNTEAFF. The full variable domain, with the rest looked up from reference TRBV18 and TRBJ1-1, is NAGVMQNPRHLVRRRGQEARLRCSPMKGHSHVYWYRQLPEEGLKFMVYLQKENIIDESGMPKERFSAEFPKEGPSILRIQQVVRGDSAAYFCASSPGQGRNTEAFFGQGTRLTVV.

Many counts were recorded for this clonotype. This chain links TRBV11-2 with TRBJ2-2; no reliable D call. The ends were cut back, 4 bases at V and 3 bases at J, with 12 bases in the middle. The CDR3 covers 15 residues. Per germline, CDR1 SGHAT and CDR2 FQNNGV. CDR3 in amino acids: CASSWNRHYTGELFF. The CDR3 nucleotides are TGTGCCAGCAGCTGGAATCGACATTACACCGGGGAGCTGTTTTTT.

The CDR3 nucleotides are TGTGCCAGCAGCAGACTAGCGGGGGGGCCAGAAAACATTCAGTACTTC. It is translated as CASSRLAGGPENIQYF. This chain links TRBV11-2 with TRBJ2-4; 14 positions match TRBD2. V trimming: 5 bases; J trimming: 5 bases; junction bases outside the gene matches: 5. The length of the CDR3 is 16 residues. Germline CDR1 and CDR2: SGHAT and FQNNGV.

The V call is TRBV20-1, the J call TRBJ1-2; no clear D. The V gene's germline CDR1 is DFQATT and CDR2 SNEGSKA (reference sequence). The CDR3 consists of 13 residues. The ends were cut back, 4 bases at V and 3 bases at J, with 12 bases in the middle. The CDR3 DNA reads TGCAGTGCTATATACGGACGAGACTATGGCTACACCTTC. Its translation: CSAIYGRDYGYTF.

The genes are TRBV5-1 and TRBJ2-1; tentatively, D is TRBD2 (5 bases). Germline V CDR1 and CDR2: SGHRS, YFSETQ. This CDR3 has 15 residues. V was clipped by 0 bases and J by 5 bases, with 12 bases between them. The CDR3 nucleotides read TGCGCCAGCAGCTTGGTAGGGAAGCGGAACAATGAGCAGTTCTTC. Translated, it gives CASSLVGKRNNEQFF.

This clonotype was seen a handful of times. The chain recombines TRBV7-6 with TRBJ1-4; 8 nucleotides match TRBD1. The V gene end was trimmed by 6 bases and the J gene end by 3 bases; junction bases not matched to a gene: 3. This CDR3 is built from 14 residues. Germline V lookup: CDR1 SGHVS, CDR2 FNYEAQ. CDR3 coding DNA: TGTGCCAGCAGTTACAGGGGGGCTAATGAAAAACTGTTTTTT. It translates to CASSYRGANEKLFF.

The rearrangement joins TRBV7-9 to TRBJ2-3; 11 bases are a match to TRBD2. J lost 10 bases, V lost 6 bases, and 0 bases had no gene match. The germline CDR1 and CDR2 sequences are SEHNR and FQNEAQ (reference sequence). The CDR3 has 11 amino acids. DNA for the CDR3: TGTGCCAGCAGTAGCGGGGGGGCGCAGTATTTT. This translates into CASSSGGAQYF.

This clonotype was picked up many times. This chain links TRBV24-1 with TRBJ1-2, with TRBD1 as a possible D gene (5 bases). The CDR3 length is 13 residues. Trimming pared 3 bases from V and 8 bases from J, leaving 12 bases between. Germline CDR1 is KGHDR and CDR2 is SFDVKD. This CDR3 reads CATSDADSVGYTF. CDR3 coding DNA: TGTGCCACCAGTGATGCTGACAGCGTCGGCTACACCTTC.

The table lists this clonotype with many counts. V gene TRBV3-1 combines with J gene TRBJ1-2; D ambiguous. CDR3 length equals 13 residues. The germline V gene encodes CDR1 LGHDT and CDR2 YNNKEL (reference sequence). The V gene lost 3 bases and the J gene lost 8 bases, with 13 bases spanning the gap. CDR3 nucleotide sequence: TGTGCCAGCAGCCAGGAGGGAGTGCGAGGCTACACCTTC. Its protein is CASSQEGVRGYTF.

The gene calls are TRBV19 and TRBJ1-5; TRBD1 might be the D (5 bases). Deletions cut 7 bases from V and 0 bases from J, with 16 bases between. This CDR3 spans 16 amino acids. Per the germline V gene, CDR1 is LNHDA and CDR2 is SQIVND (reference sequence). This CDR3 is CASTITRVPSNQPQHF. CDR3 nucleotides: TGTGCCAGTACTATTACCAGGGTACCTAGCAATCAGCCCCAGCATTTT.

This clonotype has only a few counts. The chain recombines TRBV21-1 with TRBJ2-7. TRBV21-1 is assigned pseudogene status. CDR3 length: 11 amino acids. CDR3: CATKGAYEQYF. As DNA, the CDR3 is TGTGCCACTAAAGGAGCCTACGAGCAGTACTTC.

CDR3 loop: CASSQDSWGLEQYF. The CDR3 DNA follows: TGCGCCAGCAGCCAAGATAGCTGGGGGCTCGAGCAGTACTTC. The chain joins TRBV4-3 to TRBJ2-7, with D tentatively TRBD1 (6 bases). Trimming removed 0 bases at V and 6 bases at J, with 12 bases between. The CDR3 is 14 residues long. Per germline, CDR1 LGHNA and CDR2 YSLEER.

The V gene is TRBV6-2 or TRBV6-3, the J gene TRBJ2-6; D remains ambiguous. Trimming removed 2 bases from V and 1 base from J, with 6 bases in between. Per the germline V gene, CDR1 is MNHEY and CDR2 is SVGEGT. CDR3 size: 15 residues. This CDR3 is CASSYVQSGANVLTF. The CDR3 DNA sequence: TGTGCCAGCAGTTACGTACAATCTGGGGCCAACGTCCTGACTTTC.

This clonotype was counted only a few times. This sequence joins TRBV9 and TRBJ2-3, with D unclear. The germline gives CDR1 SGDLS, CDR2 YYNGEE. Trimming removed 3 bases at V and 10 bases at J, with 15 bases between. The CDR3 length is 13 residues. The CDR3 region has the DNA TGTGCCAGCAGCGCTTCAGACTTCCACCCGCAGTATTTT. Translating it yields CASSASDFHPQYF.